Below are 13 T cell receptor beta chains sequenced from a single sample in a study of T-cell memory formation after mild COVID-19. TCRdb re-called the 5' RACE reads with MiXCR, one entry per CDR3 protein. The sample lists 25,000 to 35,000 distinct CDR3 sequences; 9.5% to 15% were seen once. Source material: PBMCs or a T cell subset sorted from them (not recorded which). The receptor set was obtained from an adult woman who had mild COVID-19 (a few samples of this study predate the infection). Cell type and time point are not known.

This clonotype was picked up many times. This sequence joins TRBV2 and TRBJ1-5; D perhaps matches TRBD1 (6 bases). V was trimmed by 4 bases and J by 5 bases, leaving 12 bases between them. The CDR3 contains 14 residues. CDR1 and CDR2 from the germline V gene are SNHLY and FYNNEI. The DNA of the CDR3 is TGTGCCAGCAGTGCGACCAACAGGGATCAGCCCCAGCATTTT. The encoded protein is CASSATNRDQPQHF.

This clonotype was counted ten times or more. V and J are TRBV29-1 and TRBJ2-7, with TRBD2 matching over 7 bases. In germline, CDR1 is SQVTM, CDR2 ANQGSEA. Unmatched junction bases numbered 14, after V lost 4 bases and J lost 2 bases. CDR3 length equals 16 residues. The CDR3 bases are TGCAGCGTTGCCCCCCTAGGGCTAGCGGTGCCCTACGAGCAGTACTTC. Translated: CSVAPLGLAVPYEQYF.

This clonotype has more than one count but fewer than ten. The rearrangement joins TRBV4-3 to TRBJ2-2; tentative D call: TRBD1 (5 bases). V was trimmed by 0 bases and J by 6 bases, leaving 17 bases between them. The CDR3 runs to 17 residues. Germline V lookup: CDR1 LGHNA, CDR2 YSLEER. The CDR3 region has the DNA TGCGCCAGCAGCCAAGAAATTCGGGCATGGGGCCCCGGGGAGCTGTTTTTT. Its translation: CASSQEIRAWGPGELFF.

This clonotype has ten or more counts. The V call is TRBV7-8, the J call TRBJ1-5, with TRBD1 matching over 9 bases. The CDR3 has 16 residues. CDR1 is SGHVS, CDR2 FQNEAQ, per germline. Unmatched junction bases numbered 8, after V lost 3 bases and J lost 5 bases. The CDR3 is CASSFIHRGQDQPQHF. The DNA of the CDR3 is TGTGCCAGCAGCTTCATTCACAGGGGGCAGGATCAGCCCCAGCATTTT.

This clonotype was recorded many times. The J gene is TRBJ1-5, the V gene TRBV7-2, with D unclear. Germline CDR1 and CDR2: SGHTA and FQGNSA. There are 12 residues in the CDR3. V lost 5 bases and J lost 3, with 5 bases in between. The CDR3 spells CASSPYNQPQHF. The CDR3 nucleotides are TGTGCCAGCAGCCCATACAATCAGCCCCAGCATTTT.

This clonotype was recorded at least ten times. This rearrangement joins TRBV20-1 to TRBJ2-1, with 7 bases matching TRBD2. The CDR3 covers 13 residues. The V gene end was trimmed by 6 bases and the J gene end by 10 bases; junction bases not matched to a gene: 12. Germline CDR1 is DFQATT and CDR2 is SNEGSKA (reference sequence). The chain's CDR3 is CSAYGGIDIEQFF. For the CDR3, the DNA is TGCAGTGCATACGGGGGGATCGACATCGAGCAGTTCTTC.

This clonotype was counted at least ten times. In nucleotides, the CDR3 is TGTGCCAGCAGTCCGGACAGAGATTCACCCCTCCACTTT. Its protein product is CASSPDRDSPLHF. The chain links TRBV12-3 or TRBV12-4 to TRBJ1-6; D possibly corresponds to TRBD1 (6 bases). Trimming cost V 5 bases and J 8 bases, with 10 bases left between them. This CDR3 contains 13 residues.

This clonotype was detected many times. The rearrangement uses TRBV6-1 and TRBJ1-1; a weak D match, TRBD1 (6 bases). V lost 2 bases to trimming and J lost 5 bases, with 12 bases between them. The germline V gene has CDR1 MNHNS and CDR2 SASEGT. CDR3 length: 14 residues. The CDR3 nucleotides are TGTGCCAGCAGTGAAAATAACAGGGCTACTGAAGCTTTCTTT. Protein: CASSENNRATEAFF.

This clonotype appeared many times. This chain connects TRBV5-4 to TRBJ2-1; D is ambiguous. CDR1 and CDR2 from the germline V gene are SGHNT and YYREEE (reference sequence). The length of the CDR3 is 12 residues. The V and J ends lost 2 bases and 3 bases respectively, with 3 bases between them. This CDR3 reads CASSFHYNEQFF. CDR3 DNA: TGTGCCAGCAGCTTTCACTACAATGAGCAGTTCTTC.

Ten or more counts support this clonotype. This rearrangement joins TRBV5-1 to TRBJ2-1; D tentatively fits TRBD1 or TRBD2 (5 bases each). The CDR3 has 13 amino acids. Trimming pared 0 bases from V and 7 bases from J, leaving 8 bases between. The germline V gene encodes CDR1 SGHRS and CDR2 YFSETQ. DNA of the CDR3: TGCGCCAGCAGCTTGGGTTGGGGGAATGAGCAGTTCTTC. It translates to CASSLGWGNEQFF. The full variable domain, completed using reference TRBV5-1 and TRBJ2-1, is KAGVTQTPRYLIKTRGQQVTLSCSPISGHRSVSWYQQTPGQGLQFLFEYFSETQRNKGNFPGRFSGRQFSNSRSEMNVSTLELGDSALYLCASSLGWGNEQFFGPGTRLTVL.

This clonotype occurred many times. The rearrangement uses TRBV7-6 and TRBJ2-1; tentatively, D is TRBD1 or TRBD2 (5 bases each). The V end lost 3 bases, the J end lost 2 bases, and 14 bases lay between the germline ends. The CDR3 has 16 residues. CDR1 and CDR2 (germline): SGHVS, FNYEAQ. The CDR3 is CASSFSGTGTYNEQFF. CDR3 coding DNA: TGTGCCAGCAGCTTCTCCGGGACGGGGACCTACAATGAGCAGTTCTTC.

About this clonotype itself: A much larger clone lies one base from this, so it may be a read error. The chain joins TRBV28 to TRBJ2-7; 8 bases are a match to TRBD1. Germline V gene sequence: CDR1 MDHEN, CDR2 SYDVKM. This CDR3 comprises 12 residues. V lost 10 bases and J lost 4; bases outside the gene matches: 6. CDR3 residues: CAIMGQEYEQYF. The CDR3 DNA sequence: TGTGCCATCATGGGACAGGAGTACGAGCAGTACTTC. The variable domain in full, completed from reference TRBV28 and TRBJ2-7, reads DVKVTQSSRYLVKRTGEKVFLECVQDMDHENMFWYRQDPGLGLRLIYFSYDVKMKEKGDIPEGYSVSREKKERFSLILESASTNQTSMYLCAIMGQEYEQYFGPGTRLTVT.

This clonotype is medium-sized in the sample. The chain is built from TRBV5-1 and TRBJ2-5; D is undetermined. Germline lookup yields CDR1 SGHRS and CDR2 YFSETQ. This CDR3 is 14 amino acids long. Trimming took 0 bases from V and 1 from J, leaving 7 bases between them. The CDR3 protein is CASSLALSQETQYF. CDR3 DNA sequence: TGCGCCAGCAGCTTGGCCCTGTCCCAAGAGACCCAGTACTTC.